This passage covers 27 T cell receptor beta chains from one sample sequenced in a study of cytomegalovirus exposure and HLA in healthy donors. PCR amplification relied on 60 Vbeta primers (plus 13 Jbeta primers). The table came from immunoSEQ multiplex PCR; TCRdb's copy has only in-frame clones and leaves some out. The data contain roughly 250,000 clones, roughly 81% of them singletons. Sequenced sample: PBMCs. The source of these receptors is a woman in her 40s in good health and CMV-seropositive.

The J gene is TRBJ2-1, the V gene TRBV27, with D perhaps matching TRBD1 (6 bases). This CDR3 region has 14 residues. Looked up from germline, CDR1 is MNHEY and CDR2 is SMNVEV (reference sequence). V shed 5 bases and J shed 8 bases, with 16 bases lying between them. The CDR3 reads CASSRRTVRDEQFF. The CDR3, as DNA: TGTGCCAGCAGTCGCCGGACAGTCCGGGATGAGCAGTTCTTC.

The chain is built from TRBV6-1 and TRBJ2-3, with 13 bases that match TRBD2. J was trimmed by 4 bases and V by 2 bases; bases with no gene match: 9. Per the germline V gene, CDR1 is MNHNS and CDR2 is SASEGT. The CDR3 runs 18 residues. CDR3 in amino acids: CASSEWTSGSSPADTQYF. The CDR3 nucleotides are TGTGCCAGCAGTGAATGGACTAGCGGGAGTTCCCCGGCAGATACGCAGTATTTT.

The chain has TRBV7-9 and TRBJ2-1, with TRBD2 as a possible D gene (6 bases). Germline V gives CDR1 SEHNR, CDR2 FQNEAQ (reference sequence). V was pared by 0 bases and J by 5 bases, with 14 bases between. This CDR3 is 16 amino acids long. Here the CDR3 reads CASSLAKWEDNNEQFF. CDR3 in DNA: TGTGCCAGCAGCTTAGCGAAGTGGGAGGACAACAATGAGCAGTTCTTC. The variable domain in full, with the rest retrieved from reference TRBV7-9 and TRBJ2-1, is DTGVSQNPRHKITKRGQNVTFRCDPISEHNRLYWYRQTLGQGPEFLTYFQNEAQLEKSRLLSDRFSAERPKGSFSTLEIQRTEQGDSAMYLCASSLAKWEDNNEQFFGPGTRLTVL.

This clone has a handful of counts. The chain couples TRBV30 to TRBJ1-2, with 8 nucleotides matching TRBD1. CDR3 length equals 16 residues. In germline, CDR1 is GTSNPN, CDR2 SVGIG (reference sequence). With V trimmed by 2 bases and J by 2 bases, 10 bases remained unmatched. CDR3 sequence (DNA): TGTGCCTGGAGTATAGACAGGGGTCGAATAAACTATGGCTACACCTTC. It translates to CAWSIDRGRINYGYTF. Full variable domain (outside the CDR3, taken from reference TRBV30 and TRBJ1-2): SQTIHQWPATLVQPVGSPLSLECTVEGTSNPNLYWYRQAAGRGLQLLFYSVGIGQISSEVPQNLSASRPQDRQFILSSKKLLLSDSGFYLCAWSIDRGRINYGYTFGSGTRLTVV.

This chain connects TRBV25-1 to TRBJ1-2; tentatively, D is TRBD1 (5 bases). V lost 7 bases and J lost 2, with 11 bases in between. CDR1 and CDR2 (germline): MGHDK, SYGVNS. This CDR3 is built from 13 residues. The CDR3 region has the DNA TGTGCCAGCAAGTTGGGGGGAAACTATGGCTACACCTTC. Protein: CASKLGGNYGYTF.

The chain is built from TRBV5-1 and TRBJ1-4; TRBD1 matches 7 bases. In germline, CDR1 is SGHRS, CDR2 YFSETQ. The CDR3 is 16 amino acids. V was clipped by 4 bases and J by 8 bases; unmatched bases: 14. CDR3 sequence (DNA): TGCGCCAGCAGCCCTAATCCACAGGGGACTGGGGAAAAACTGTTTTTT. Translation: CASSPNPQGTGEKLFF.

CDR3 coding DNA: TGTGCCAGCAGCTTAATTGCGACTGCCTCCGTGGGGGAGCTGTTTTTT. Translated: CASSLIATASVGELFF. The V call is TRBV5-8, the J call TRBJ2-2; D uncertain. Germline lookup yields CDR1 SGHTS and CDR2 YDEGEE. Trimming took 2 bases from V and 8 from J, leaving 19 bases between them. The CDR3 spans 16 residues.

V is TRBV2 and J is TRBJ2-7; 8 bases agree with TRBD1. V dropped 7 bases and J dropped 3; count of bases not matched to a gene: 5. The germline V gene has CDR1 SNHLY and CDR2 FYNNEI. The CDR3 is made up of 13 amino acids. CDR3 bases: TGTGCCAGCAAGGAGGACAGGGTCTACGAGCAGTACTTC. Its protein is CASKEDRVYEQYF. The full variable domain, its missing parts supplied by reference TRBV2 and TRBJ2-7, is EPEVTQTPSHQVTQMGQEVILRCVPISNHLYFYWYRQILGQKVEFLVSFYNNEISEKSEIFDDQFSVERPDGSNFTLKIRSTKLEDSAMYFCASKEDRVYEQYFGPGTRLTVT.

This clone was observed once. This chain connects TRBV5-1 to TRBJ1-5, with a tentative D call TRBD1 (5 bases). The germline gives CDR1 SGHRS, CDR2 YFSETQ. The CDR3 runs to 13 residues. The V and J ends lost 3 bases and 4 bases respectively, with 8 bases between them. CDR3 nucleotide sequence: TGCGCCAGCAGCTGGGGGGGGAATCAGCCCCAGCATTTT. It translates to CASSWGGNQPQHF.

This chain connects TRBV27 to TRBJ2-3, with 7 nucleotides matching TRBD1. The CDR3 runs to 14 residues. Germline CDR1 and CDR2: MNHEY and SMNVEV (reference sequence). V shed 4 bases and J 6 bases; nucleotides not matched to a gene: 7. The CDR3, as DNA: TGTGCCAGCAGTTCCAGCCAGGGGGTGGATACGCAGTATTTT. Encoded protein: CASSSSQGVDTQYF.

The CDR3: CASSSDRASYGYTF. The CDR3 DNA follows: TGTGCCAGCAGCTCGGACAGGGCCTCCTATGGCTACACCTTC. The V gene is TRBV11-3, the J gene TRBJ1-2, with 8 bases matching TRBD1. The J segment lost 4 bases and the V segment lost 4 bases, leaving 5 bases of the junction unmatched. CDR1 is SGHNT, CDR2 YENEEA, per germline. The CDR3 is 14 amino acids.

The chain combines TRBV11-3 with TRBJ2-5, with 8 bases lining up with TRBD1. Germline V lookup: CDR1 SGHNT, CDR2 YENEEA. The V gene end was trimmed by 3 bases and the J gene end by 7 bases; junction bases not matched to a gene: 7. The length of the CDR3 is 14 residues. CDR3 sequence (DNA): TGTGCCAGCAGCTTTCAGGGGGCCGGGGGGACCCAGTACTTC. This codes for CASSFQGAGGTQYF.

In this sample, this clone turned up once. The chain carries TRBV5-5 and TRBJ2-1, with D unresolved. Germline V gene data show CDR1 as SGHKS and CDR2 as YYEKEE (reference sequence). This CDR3 is built from 13 residues. V dropped 3 bases and J dropped 4 bases, with 8 bases sitting between them. CDR3 nucleotide sequence: TGTGCCAGCAGCTCAAGCCCTTACAATGAGCAGTTCTTC. It yields the protein CASSSSPYNEQFF. The full variable domain, with the rest looked up from reference TRBV5-5 and TRBJ2-1, is DAGVTQSPTHLIKTRGQQVTLRCSPISGHKSVSWYQQVLGQGPQFIFQYYEKEERGRGNFPDRFSARQFPNYSSELNVNALLLGDSALYLCASSSSPYNEQFFGPGTRLTVL.

This clone is a singleton in its sample. The CDR3 nucleotides read TGTGCCATCAGACCGACAGGGAAGAACACCATATATTTT. It translates to CAIRPTGKNTIYF. The V and J genes are TRBV10-3 and TRBJ1-3, with 7 bases fitting TRBD1. J was trimmed by 7 bases and V by 6 bases; bases with no gene match: 6. The CDR3 runs 13 residues. CDR1 and CDR2 (germline): ENHRY, SYGVKD.

This chain links TRBV6-1 with TRBJ2-6, with a tentative D call TRBD2 (6 bases). This CDR3 has 15 amino acids. V gave up 11 bases and J gave up 2 bases, with 16 bases separating them. Germline V gives CDR1 MNHNS, CDR2 SASEGT. CDR3 DNA: TGTGCCGCGAGAAGCGCGGGAACTGGGGCCAACGTCCTGACTTTC. This codes for CAARSAGTGANVLTF.

J is TRBJ2-2 and V is TRBV7-8, with D maybe TRBD2 (6 bases). V lost 8 bases to trimming and J lost 1 base, with 8 bases between them. The CDR3 has 13 amino acids. The germline gives CDR1 SGHVS, CDR2 FQNEAQ. In DNA form, the CDR3 reads TGTGCCAGCGGGACTGTGAACACCGGGGAGCTGTTTTTT. Its translation: CASGTVNTGELFF.

The rearrangement uses TRBV7-7 and TRBJ2-5, with 7 bases lining up with TRBD2. Germline V gene data show CDR1 as SSHAT and CDR2 as FNYEAQ (reference sequence). The CDR3 is 18 amino acids. V shed 5 bases, J shed 4 bases, and the junction held 19 bases outside the gene matches. Here the CDR3 reads CASSPVAGAWVGRETQYF. The CDR3 DNA reads as TGTGCCAGCAGCCCGGTGGCGGGAGCCTGGGTCGGTCGAGAGACCCAGTACTTC. The whole variable domain, remainder taken from reference TRBV7-7 and TRBJ2-5, is GAGVSQSPRYKVTKRGQDVTLRCDPISSHATLYWYQQALGQGPEFLTYFNYEAQPDKSGLPSDRFSAERPEGSISTLTIQRTEQRDSAMYRCASSPVAGAWVGRETQYFGPGTRLLVL.

To note about this clone: The sample holds other DNA sequences that translate to the same CDR3. The V call is TRBV9, the J call TRBJ2-3; D may be TRBD2 (5 bases). Germline lookup yields CDR1 SGDLS and CDR2 YYNGEE. CDR3 length: 14 residues. V was pared by 0 bases and J by 4 bases, with 9 bases between. CDR3 sequence: CASSVGSGPDTQYF. CDR3 nucleotide sequence: TGTGCCAGCAGCGTAGGGAGCGGTCCAGATACGCAGTATTTT.

This chain joins TRBV2 and TRBJ1-6; no clear D gene. Per germline, CDR1 SNHLY and CDR2 FYNNEI. The CDR3 contains 12 residues. The V end was cut by 6 bases, the J end by 10 bases, with 10 bases between. The CDR3 nucleotides are TGTGCCAGCAGCCGGGATGACTCACCCCTCCACTTT. Its protein product is CASSRDDSPLHF.

This chain connects TRBV6-5 to TRBJ1-3, with D maybe TRBD1 (5 bases). The CDR3 loop spans 13 amino acids. V was clipped by 0 bases and J by 12 bases, with 12 bases between them. CDR1 and CDR2 (germline): MNHEY, SVGAGI. The CDR3, as DNA: TGTGCCAGCAGTTACTCCGGGGCGGGGAGCATATATTTT. Amino acids: CASSYSGAGSIYF.

The rearrangement links TRBV18 to TRBJ2-3, with D perhaps matching TRBD2 (6 bases). Trimming left V 8 bases short and J 8 bases short, with 8 bases between. The CDR3 runs 10 residues. Germline values: CDR1 KGHSH, CDR2 LQKENI. For the CDR3, the DNA is TGTGCCAGCACGCGGGGTACGCAGTATTTT. Translating gives CASTRGTQYF.

The chain couples TRBV18 to TRBJ1-1, with D perhaps TRBD1 (5 bases). The CDR3 runs 17 residues. V was trimmed by 5 bases and J by 0 bases, leaving 19 bases between them. The germline CDR1 and CDR2 sequences are KGHSH and LQKENI. CDR3 DNA sequence: TGTGCCAGCTCATCGCGACAGCGCCTTTTGATGAACACTGAAGCTTTCTTT. It specifies CASSSRQRLLMNTEAFF.

This sequence joins TRBV5-6 and TRBJ1-3; D is perhaps TRBD1 (5 bases). Germline values: CDR1 SGHDT, CDR2 YYEEEE. The CDR3 is made up of 15 amino acids. V lost 4 bases and J 5 bases, leaving 16 bases between the germline ends. CDR3 sequence (DNA): TGTGCCAGCAGCCCCCGCGGGGCAGAAAGAAACACCATATATTTT. It is translated as CASSPRGAERNTIYF.

The genes are TRBV6-6 and TRBJ2-2; D is possibly TRBD1 (5 bases). The germline V and J ends were trimmed by 5 bases and 0 bases, with 13 bases remaining between them. CDR1 is MNHNY and CDR2 is SVGAGI in the germline V gene (reference sequence). This CDR3 is 16 amino acids long. The CDR3 region is CASSPATASNTGELFF. DNA for the CDR3: TGTGCCAGCAGTCCTGCGACAGCTTCGAACACCGGGGAGCTGTTTTTT.

This sequence joins TRBV28 and TRBJ1-2; D ambiguous. The germline CDR1 and CDR2 sequences are MDHEN and SYDVKM. V lost 8 bases and J 1 base, leaving 5 bases between the germline ends. The CDR3 runs to 11 residues. The CDR3 region is CASSGNYGYTF. The CDR3, as DNA: TGTGCCAGCTCGGGTAACTATGGCTACACCTTC.

The gene calls are TRBV11-3 and TRBJ2-2, with 7 bases identical to TRBD1. The CDR3 is 14 amino acids. Unmatched junction bases numbered 5, after V lost 5 bases and J lost 5 bases. Germline loops: CDR1 SGHNT, CDR2 YENEEA. The CDR3 nucleotides are TGTGCCAGCAGCGCAAGGGACAGAACCGGGGAGCTGTTTTTT. Its protein product is CASSARDRTGELFF.

The chain uses TRBV18 and TRBJ2-1; TRBD1 matches 9 bases. V lost 3 bases and J lost 1; bases outside the gene matches: 4. The CDR3 covers 16 residues. Germline V lookup: CDR1 KGHSH, CDR2 LQKENI. This CDR3 reads CASSPATGGSYNEQFF. The DNA for the CDR3 is TGTGCCAGCTCACCCGCGACAGGGGGTTCCTACAATGAGCAGTTCTTC.